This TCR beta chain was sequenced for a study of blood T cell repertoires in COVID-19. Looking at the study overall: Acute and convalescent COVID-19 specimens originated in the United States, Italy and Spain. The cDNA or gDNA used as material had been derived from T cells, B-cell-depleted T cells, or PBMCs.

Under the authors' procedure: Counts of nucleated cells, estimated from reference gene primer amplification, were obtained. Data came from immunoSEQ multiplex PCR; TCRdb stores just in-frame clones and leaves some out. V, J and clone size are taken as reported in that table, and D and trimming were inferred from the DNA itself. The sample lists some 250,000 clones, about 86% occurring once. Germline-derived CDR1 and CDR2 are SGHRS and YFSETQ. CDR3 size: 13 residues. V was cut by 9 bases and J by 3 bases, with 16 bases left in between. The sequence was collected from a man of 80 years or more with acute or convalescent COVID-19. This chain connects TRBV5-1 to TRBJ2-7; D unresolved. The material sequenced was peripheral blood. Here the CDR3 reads CATRQAASYEQYF. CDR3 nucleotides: TGCGCCACCCGGCAAGCAGCTAGCTACGAGCAGTACTTC.